The clone carrying this T cell receptor (beta chain) was recorded at least ten times. Its antigen is currently unknown. One entry per CDR3 protein results from TCRdb running MiXCR on the 5' RACE reads. This table holds some 590,000 distinct CDR3 sequences, over 8.5% found once. This record comes from a study of identical twins. Findings and caveats of the study: Twins' surplus sharing was weaker for beta out-of-frame sequences.

These same records also appear under a second study, on yellow fever vaccine responses in identical twins.

Input material: PBMCs. The source is a woman between 18 and 30 years old in good health.

CDR3 sequence (DNA): TGTGCCAGCAGCTTAGTGGCAGCCGAGCAGTACTTC. It encodes CASSLVAAEQYF. The chain combines TRBV7-9 with TRBJ2-7; D remains ambiguous. Germline CDR1 is SEHNR and CDR2 is FQNEAQ (reference sequence). This CDR3 is 12 amino acids long. Deletions cut 1 base from V and 6 bases from J, with 7 bases between.